Presented here are 13 T cell receptor beta chains from one specimen sequenced in a study of cytomegalovirus exposure and HLA in healthy donors. Data came from immunoSEQ multiplex PCR; TCRdb stores just in-frame clones and leaves some out. The sample records about 160,000 clones, approximately 90% being singletons. Material: PBMCs. These receptors all come from a man in his late teens or twenties in good health and CMV-seronegative.

The chain joins TRBV10-2 to TRBJ2-7, with a weak D call TRBD2 (5 bases). The CDR3 is made up of 13 amino acids. Trimming removed 6 bases from V and 6 bases from J, with 15 bases in between. Germline lookup yields CDR1 WSHSY and CDR2 SAAADI. CDR3 DNA sequence: TGCGCCAGCAGGAAGACGGGGTCGGGCGAGCAGTACGTC. Protein product: CASRKTGSGEQYV.

This chain links TRBV7-2 with TRBJ2-6; D remains unclear. The germline V gene encodes CDR1 SGHTA and CDR2 FQGNSA. The V gene lost 5 bases and the J gene lost 0 bases, with 11 bases spanning the gap. The CDR3 loop spans 16 amino acids. The CDR3 here is CASSPRPLSGANVLTF. In DNA form, the CDR3 reads TGTGCCAGCAGCCCGAGGCCGCTCTCTGGGGCCAACGTCCTGACTTTC.

The chain combines TRBV18 with TRBJ1-5, with 7 bases that match TRBD1. CDR1 is KGHSH, CDR2 LQKENI, per germline. V dropped 6 bases and J dropped 6; count of bases not matched to a gene: 5. The CDR3 has 13 residues. Here the CDR3 DNA reads TGTGCCAGCTCCCCGGACAGGAGTCAGCCCCAGCATTTT. Protein sequence: CASSPDRSQPQHF. The full variable domain, with the rest looked up from reference TRBV18 and TRBJ1-5, is NAGVMQNPRHLVRRRGQEARLRCSPMKGHSHVYWYRQLPEEGLKFMVYLQKENIIDESGMPKERFSAEFPKEGPSILRIQQVVRGDSAAYFCASSPDRSQPQHFGDGTRLSIL.

The genes are TRBV4-1 and TRBJ1-2, with 8 bases lining up with TRBD1. The CDR3 has 18 amino acids. V was clipped by 0 bases and J by 8 bases; unmatched bases: 17. Germline V gene data show CDR1 as MGHRA and CDR2 as YSYEKL. CDR3 sequence reads: CASSQDLRDRTFHPGYTF. CDR3 bases: TGCGCCAGCAGCCAAGATCTCCGGGACAGGACCTTTCACCCGGGCTACACCTTC.

The chain carries TRBV7-6 and TRBJ2-2; no firm D call. This CDR3 has 15 residues. Germline loops: CDR1 SGHVS, CDR2 FNYEAQ. Trimming took off 1 base at V and 0 bases at J, with 6 bases between the two ends. The CDR3 nucleotides read TGTGCCAGCAGCTTAGGACTTTCGAACACCGGGGAGCTGTTTTTT. Translated: CASSLGLSNTGELFF.

V gene TRBV30 combines with J gene TRBJ1-3; D perhaps matches TRBD1 (6 bases). The germline V and J ends were trimmed by 3 bases and 1 base, with 10 bases remaining between them. CDR1 is GTSNPN and CDR2 is SVGIG in the germline V gene (reference sequence). The CDR3 is 14 amino acids. The CDR3 sequence is CAWREGGSGNTIYF. The CDR3 nucleotides read TGTGCCTGGAGGGAAGGGGGTTCTGGAAACACCATATATTTT.

The chain employs TRBV27 and TRBJ2-1; 9 nucleotides align to TRBD2. V trimming: 3 bases; J trimming: 1 base; junction bases outside the gene matches: 10. The CDR3 loop spans 18 amino acids. The germline gives CDR1 MNHEY, CDR2 SMNVEV (reference sequence). The CDR3 reads CASSFASGAAYSYNEQFF. CDR3 nucleotide sequence: TGTGCCAGCAGTTTTGCTAGCGGGGCCGCCTATTCCTACAATGAGCAGTTCTTC.

V and J are TRBV19 and TRBJ2-7; tentatively, D is TRBD1 (6 bases). Trimming removed 5 bases at V and 2 bases at J, with 16 bases between. CDR3 length equals 15 residues. Per germline, CDR1 LNHDA and CDR2 SQIVND (reference sequence). The DNA for the CDR3 is TGTGCCAGTAGTTCAACCAGGGGTATAGCCTACGAGCAGTACTTC. Encoded protein: CASSSTRGIAYEQYF.

The chain carries TRBV2 and TRBJ2-5; D may be TRBD1 (6 bases). Trimming shortened V by 11 bases and J by 5 bases, and 9 bases separated the two germline ends. Germline loops: CDR1 SNHLY, CDR2 FYNNEI. The CDR3 has 10 amino acids. DNA of the CDR3: TGTGCCGCAGGGGCTGAGACCCAGTACTTC. Amino acids: CAAGAETQYF.

This clone has a single count. The V gene is TRBV6-5, the J gene TRBJ1-2; TRBD1 is a possible D gene (6 bases). The CDR3 spans 13 residues. The germline gives CDR1 MNHEY, CDR2 SVGAGI. The ends were cut back, 5 bases at V and 4 bases at J, with 11 bases in the middle. This CDR3 is CASSLLTGYGYTF. As DNA, the CDR3 is TGTGCCAGCAGTCTGCTGACAGGCTATGGCTACACCTTC.

V and J are TRBV27 and TRBJ2-7, with 11 bases matching TRBD2. Trimming cost V 6 bases and J 5 bases; bases outside gene matches: 6. The CDR3 totals 14 residues. Germline CDR1 MNHEY, CDR2 SMNVEV (reference sequence). The CDR3 bases are TGTGCCAGCAGGGCTAGCGGGAGGATCCACGAGCAGTACTTC. Protein sequence: CASRASGRIHEQYF.

The chain joins TRBV27 to TRBJ2-7, with TRBD1 identical over 7 bases. The V segment lost 4 bases and the J segment 4 bases; nucleotides outside the gene matches: 7. Germline CDR1 and CDR2: MNHEY and SMNVEV (reference sequence). The CDR3 length is 14 residues. CDR3 loop: CASSSRQGRYEQYF. The CDR3 nucleotides are TGTGCCAGCAGTTCTAGACAGGGTCGGTACGAGCAGTACTTC.

This clone was detected once. The V gene is TRBV5-1, the J gene TRBJ2-1, with 12 bases fitting TRBD2. CDR3 length: 15 amino acids. Germline V lookup: CDR1 SGHRS, CDR2 YFSETQ. After removal of 0 bases from V and 6 bases from J, the junction contained 1 base not matched to a gene. The chain's CDR3 is CASSLGLAGANEQFF. In DNA form, the CDR3 reads TGCGCCAGCAGCTTGGGACTAGCGGGGGCCAATGAGCAGTTCTTC.